The TCR beta chain described here comes from a study of blood T cell repertoires in COVID-19. Study-level background: Nucleic acid was either cDNA or gDNA, and it came from T cells, B-cell-depleted T cells, or PBMCs.

The table came from immunoSEQ multiplex PCR; TCRdb's copy has only in-frame clones and leaves some out. This sample has 100,000 to 150,000 clones, with 55% to 70% found just once. The J segment lost 2 bases and the V segment lost 7 bases, leaving 4 bases of the junction unmatched. CDR3 size: 12 residues. CDR1 SQVTM and CDR2 ANQGSEA come from the germline V gene. The sample taken for sequencing was peripheral blood. This TCR came from a woman aged 70-85 years with acute or convalescent COVID-19. The chain employs TRBV29-1 and TRBJ1-1; the match to TRBD1 covers 7 bases. The CDR3 DNA reads TGCAGCGCGGGACAGACCAACACTGAAGCTTTCTTT. It codes for CSAGQTNTEAFF.